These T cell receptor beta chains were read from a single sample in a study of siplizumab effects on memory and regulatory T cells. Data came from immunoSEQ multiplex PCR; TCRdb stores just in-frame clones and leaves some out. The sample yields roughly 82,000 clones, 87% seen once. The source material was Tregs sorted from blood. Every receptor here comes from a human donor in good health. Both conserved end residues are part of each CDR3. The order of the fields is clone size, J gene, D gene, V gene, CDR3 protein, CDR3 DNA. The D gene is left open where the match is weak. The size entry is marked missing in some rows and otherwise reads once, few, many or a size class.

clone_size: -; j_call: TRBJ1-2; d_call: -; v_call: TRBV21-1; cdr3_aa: CASKGQGRCGYTF; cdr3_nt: TGTGCCAGCAAGGGACAGGGAAGATGCGGCTACACCTTC
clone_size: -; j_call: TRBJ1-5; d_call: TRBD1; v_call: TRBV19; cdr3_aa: CASSSRDRNNQPQHF; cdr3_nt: TGTGCCAGTAGTAGCCGGGACAGGAACAATCAGCCCCAGCATTTT
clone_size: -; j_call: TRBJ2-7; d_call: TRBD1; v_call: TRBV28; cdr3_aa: CASSRHRGPYEQYF; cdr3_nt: TGTGCCAGCAGCCGACACAGGGGCCCCTACGAGCAGTACTTC
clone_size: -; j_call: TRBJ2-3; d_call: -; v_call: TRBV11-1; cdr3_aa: CASSSLFPDTQYF; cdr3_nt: TGTGCCAGCAGCTCTCTGTTTCCAGATACGCAGTATTTT
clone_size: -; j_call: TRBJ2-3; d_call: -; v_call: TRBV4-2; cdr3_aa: CASSQEGPDTQYF; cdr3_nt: TGTGCCAGCAGCCAAGAGGGGCCAGATACGCAGTATTTT
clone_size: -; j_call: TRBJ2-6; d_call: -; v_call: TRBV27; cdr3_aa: CASTRDSNSGANVLTF; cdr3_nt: TGTGCCAGCACCCGGGACTCCAATTCTGGGGCCAACGTCCTGACTTTC
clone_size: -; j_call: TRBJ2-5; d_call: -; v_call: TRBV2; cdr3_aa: CASSELAEETQYF; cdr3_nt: TGTGCCAGCAGTGAACTAGCTGAAGAGACCCAGTACTTC
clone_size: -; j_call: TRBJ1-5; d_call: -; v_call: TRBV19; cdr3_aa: CASSTASLLPPYQPQHF; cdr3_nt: TGTGCCAGTAGTACAGCGTCCCTCCTTCCTCCATATCAGCCCCAGCATTTT
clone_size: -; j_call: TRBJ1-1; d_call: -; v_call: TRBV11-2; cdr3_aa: CASSLASGGGTEAFF; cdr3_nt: TGTGCCAGCAGCTTAGCCTCCGGAGGTGGGACTGAAGCTTTCTTT
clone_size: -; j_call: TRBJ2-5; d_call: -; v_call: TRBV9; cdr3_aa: CASSVVGDETQYF; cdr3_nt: TGTGCCAGCAGCGTAGTGGGGGACGAGACCCAGTACTTC
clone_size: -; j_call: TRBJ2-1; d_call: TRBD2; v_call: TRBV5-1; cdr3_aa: CASTGTSTYNEQFF; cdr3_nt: TGCGCCAGCACCGGGACTAGCACCTACAATGAGCAGTTCTTC
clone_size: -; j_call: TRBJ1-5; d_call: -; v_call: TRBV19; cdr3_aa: CASSRALARDNQPQHF; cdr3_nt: TGTGCCAGTAGTCGGGCCTTAGCAAGGGACAATCAGCCCCAGCATTTT
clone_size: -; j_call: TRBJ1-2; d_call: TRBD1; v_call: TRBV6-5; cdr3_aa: CASTQGGAHGYTF; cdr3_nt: TGTGCCAGCACCCAGGGGGGGGCACATGGCTACACCTTC
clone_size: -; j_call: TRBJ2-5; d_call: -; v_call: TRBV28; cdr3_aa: CASSFAVDRNQETQYF; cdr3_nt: TGTGCCAGCAGTTTTGCGGTCGACAGGAACCAAGAGACCCAGTACTTC
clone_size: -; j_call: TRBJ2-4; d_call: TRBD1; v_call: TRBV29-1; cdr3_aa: CSVEDYRGNIQYF; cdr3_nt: TGCAGCGTTGAAGATTACAGGGGGAACATTCAGTACTTC
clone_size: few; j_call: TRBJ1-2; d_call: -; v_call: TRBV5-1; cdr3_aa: CASSLGPGQNYGYTF; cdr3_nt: TGCGCCAGCAGCTTAGGCCCCGGACAGAACTATGGCTACACCTTC
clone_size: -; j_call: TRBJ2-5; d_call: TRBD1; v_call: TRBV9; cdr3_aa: CASSVRGSVGETQYF; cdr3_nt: TGTGCCAGCAGCGTCAGGGGGTCGGTCGGAGAGACCCAGTACTTC
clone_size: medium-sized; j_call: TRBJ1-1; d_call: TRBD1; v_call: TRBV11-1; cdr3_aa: CASSKTGIENTEAFF; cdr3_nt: TGTGCCAGCAGCAAGACAGGGATTGAGAACACTGAAGCTTTCTTT
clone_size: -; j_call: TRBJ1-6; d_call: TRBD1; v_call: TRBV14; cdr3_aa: CATTGQLNSPLHF; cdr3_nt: TGTGCCACTACGGGACAGTTGAATTCACCCCTCCACTTT
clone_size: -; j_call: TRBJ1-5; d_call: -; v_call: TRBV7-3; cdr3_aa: CASSLWGNQPQHF; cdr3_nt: TGTGCCAGCAGCTTATGGGGCAATCAGCCCCAGCATTTT
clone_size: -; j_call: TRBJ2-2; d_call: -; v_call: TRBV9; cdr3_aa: CASSVLRGGPNTGELFF; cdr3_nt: TGTGCCAGCAGCGTACTTCGTGGGGGGCCTAACACCGGGGAGCTGTTTTTT
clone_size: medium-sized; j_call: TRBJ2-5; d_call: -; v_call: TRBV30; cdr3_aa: CAWSGGASETQYF; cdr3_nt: TGTGCCTGGAGTGGGGGGGCCTCAGAGACCCAGTACTTC
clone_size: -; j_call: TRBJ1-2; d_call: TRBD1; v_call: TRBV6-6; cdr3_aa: CASSYYGTGDYGYTF; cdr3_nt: TGTGCCAGCAGTTACTATGGGACAGGCGACTATGGCTACACCTTC
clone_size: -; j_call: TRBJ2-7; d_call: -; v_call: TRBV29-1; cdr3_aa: CSVEDVQGQMNEQYF; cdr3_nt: TGCAGCGTTGAAGACGTACAGGGCCAGATGAACGAGCAGTACTTC
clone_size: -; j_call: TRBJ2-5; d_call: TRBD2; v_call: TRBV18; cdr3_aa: CASSPGGGPETQYF; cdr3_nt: TGTGCCAGCTCACCGGGCGGGGGGCCCGAGACCCAGTACTTC
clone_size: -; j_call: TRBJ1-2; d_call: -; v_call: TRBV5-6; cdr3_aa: CASSLGSGNYGYTF; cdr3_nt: TGTGCCAGCAGCTTGGGGTCAGGGAACTATGGCTACACCTTC
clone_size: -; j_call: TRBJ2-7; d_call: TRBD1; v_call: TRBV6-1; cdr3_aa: CASSWTGSLEYF; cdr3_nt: TGTGCCAGCAGTTGGACAGGTAGTTTGGAGTACTTC
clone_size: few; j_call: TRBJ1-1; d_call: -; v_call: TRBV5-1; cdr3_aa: CASSVQTVNTEAFF; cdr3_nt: TGCGCCAGCAGCGTACAGACAGTGAACACTGAAGCTTTCTTT
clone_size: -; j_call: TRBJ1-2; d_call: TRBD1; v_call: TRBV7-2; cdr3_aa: CASSSGQVYGYTF; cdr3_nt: TGTGCCAGCAGCTCGGGACAGGTCTATGGCTACACCTTC
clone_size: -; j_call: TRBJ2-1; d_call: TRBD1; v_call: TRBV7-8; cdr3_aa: CASAPTPRTGSSYEQFF; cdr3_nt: TGTGCCAGCGCCCCAACCCCCCGGACAGGGAGTAGCTATGAGCAGTTCTTC
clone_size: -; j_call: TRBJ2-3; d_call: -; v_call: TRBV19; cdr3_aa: CASSKDHGRGSDTQYF; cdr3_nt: TGTGCCAGTAGTAAGGACCATGGCAGGGGCTCAGATACGCAGTATTTT
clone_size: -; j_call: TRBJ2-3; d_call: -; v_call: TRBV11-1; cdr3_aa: CASSPRMTSTDTQYF; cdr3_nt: TGTGCCAGCAGCCCCCGAATGACTAGCACAGATACGCAGTATTTT
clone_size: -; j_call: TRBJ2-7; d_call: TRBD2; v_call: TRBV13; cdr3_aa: CASSYRTSGTYEQYF; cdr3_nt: TGTGCCAGCAGCTACCGGACTAGCGGCACCTACGAGCAGTACTTC
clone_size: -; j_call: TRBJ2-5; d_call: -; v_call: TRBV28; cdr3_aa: CASSSEGWGQETQYF; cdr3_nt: TGTGCCAGCAGTTCAGAAGGCTGGGGGCAAGAGACCCAGTACTTC
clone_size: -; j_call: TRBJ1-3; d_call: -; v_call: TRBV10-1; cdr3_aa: CASSEGVKSSGNTIYF; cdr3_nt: TGCGCCAGCAGTGAGGGGGTTAAGAGCTCTGGAAACACCATATATTTT
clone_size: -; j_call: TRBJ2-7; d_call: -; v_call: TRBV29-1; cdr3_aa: CSVRGGPGQSLSEQYF; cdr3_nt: TGCAGCGTCAGAGGTGGACCGGGACAAAGTCTCTCCGAGCAGTACTTC
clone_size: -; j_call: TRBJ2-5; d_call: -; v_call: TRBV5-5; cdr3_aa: CASSLGAAIVETQYF; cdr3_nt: TGTGCCAGCAGCTTGGGGGCGGCGATTGTCGAGACCCAGTACTTC
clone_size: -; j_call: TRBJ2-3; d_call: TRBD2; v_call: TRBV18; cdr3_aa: CASSPSLSGGARRTDTQYF; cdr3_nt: TGTGCCAGCTCACCATCTTTGAGCGGGGGGGCCAGAAGAACAGATACGCAGTATTTT
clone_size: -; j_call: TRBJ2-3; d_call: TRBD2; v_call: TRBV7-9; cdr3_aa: CASSRTSGGADTQYF; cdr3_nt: TGTGCCAGCAGCCGGACTAGCGGGGGGGCGGATACGCAGTATTTT
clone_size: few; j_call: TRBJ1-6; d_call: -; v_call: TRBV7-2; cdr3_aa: CASSLINSPLHF; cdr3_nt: TGTGCCAGCAGCTTGATTAATTCACCCCTCCACTTT
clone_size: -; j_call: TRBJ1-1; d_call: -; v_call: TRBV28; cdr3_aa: CASSLFAPRGNTEAFF; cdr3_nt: TGTGCCAGCAGTTTATTCGCCCCGAGGGGGAACACTGAAGCTTTCTTT
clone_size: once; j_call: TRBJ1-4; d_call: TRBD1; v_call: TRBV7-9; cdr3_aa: CASSLHQGGSNEKLFF; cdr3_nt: TGTGCCAGCAGCTTACACCAAGGGGGCTCAAATGAAAAACTGTTTTTT
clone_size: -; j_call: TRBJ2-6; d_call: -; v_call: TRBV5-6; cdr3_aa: CASSLLGVGANVLTF; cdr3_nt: TGTGCCAGCAGCTTGTTAGGGGTCGGGGCCAACGTCCTGACTTTC
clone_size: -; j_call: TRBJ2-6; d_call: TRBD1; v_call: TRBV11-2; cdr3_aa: CASSSGQGAGGANVLTF; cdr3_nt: TGTGCCAGCAGCTCGGGACAGGGGGCAGGAGGGGCCAACGTCCTGACTTTC
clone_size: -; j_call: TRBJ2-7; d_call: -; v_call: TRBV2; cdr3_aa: CASSESWAGGSEQYF; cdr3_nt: TGTGCCAGCAGTGAAAGTTGGGCGGGCGGTTCCGAGCAGTACTTC
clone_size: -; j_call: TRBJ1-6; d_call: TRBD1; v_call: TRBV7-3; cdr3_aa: CASSSGQGNSPLHF; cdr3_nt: TGTGCCAGCAGCTCTGGACAGGGGAATTCACCCCTCCACTTT
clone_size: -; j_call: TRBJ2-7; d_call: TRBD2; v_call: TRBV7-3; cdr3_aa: CASSLLAESYEQYF; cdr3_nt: TGTGCCAGCAGCTTACTAGCGGAGTCCTACGAGCAGTACTTC
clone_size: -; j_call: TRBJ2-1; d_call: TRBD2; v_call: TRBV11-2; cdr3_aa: CASSGRTSGDNEQFF; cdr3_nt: TGTGCCAGCAGCGGACGGACTAGCGGGGACAATGAGCAGTTCTTC
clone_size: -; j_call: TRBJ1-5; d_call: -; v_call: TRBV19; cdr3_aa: CASMGGNQPQHF; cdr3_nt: TGTGCCAGTATGGGGGGGAATCAGCCCCAGCATTTT
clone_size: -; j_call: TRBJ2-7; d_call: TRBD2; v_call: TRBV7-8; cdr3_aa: CASSGPGGRTYEQYF; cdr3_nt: TGTGCCAGCAGCGGCCCGGGGGGTAGGACCTACGAGCAGTACTTC
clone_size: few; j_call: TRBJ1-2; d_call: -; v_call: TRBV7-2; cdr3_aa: CASSPYRKQIYGYTF; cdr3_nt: TGTGCCAGCAGCCCCTACCGTAAGCAAATCTATGGCTACACCTTC
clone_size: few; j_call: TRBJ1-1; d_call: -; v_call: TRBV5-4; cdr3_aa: CASSLIQNEAFF; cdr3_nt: TGTGCCAGCAGCTTGATCCAGAATGAAGCTTTCTTT
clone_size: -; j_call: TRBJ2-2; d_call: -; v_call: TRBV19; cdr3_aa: CASSPGGGANRVTGELFF; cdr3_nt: TGTGCCAGTAGTCCCGGTGGAGGGGCCAATCGCGTCACCGGGGAGCTGTTTTTT
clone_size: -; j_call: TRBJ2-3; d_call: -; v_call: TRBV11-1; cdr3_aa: CASSKWGADTQYF; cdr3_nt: TGTGCCAGCAGTAAATGGGGGGCCGATACGCAGTATTTT
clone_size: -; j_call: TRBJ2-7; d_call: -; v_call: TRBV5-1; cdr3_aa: CASSLGLNYEQYF; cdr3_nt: TGCGCCAGCAGCCTGGGACTGAACTACGAGCAGTACTTC
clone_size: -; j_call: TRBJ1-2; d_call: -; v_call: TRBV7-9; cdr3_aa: CASSPTIEFNYGYTF; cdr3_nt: TGTGCCAGCAGCCCGACAATTGAGTTTAACTATGGCTACACCTTC
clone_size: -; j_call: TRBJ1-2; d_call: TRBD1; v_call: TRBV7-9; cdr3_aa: CASSLPSAYRTGPYGYTF; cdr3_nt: TGTGCCAGCAGCTTACCGAGCGCCTATAGGACAGGTCCATATGGCTACACCTTC
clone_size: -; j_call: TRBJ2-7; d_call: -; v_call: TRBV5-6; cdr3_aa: CASSYRSPGTQYEQYF; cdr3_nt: TGTGCCAGCAGCTACCGATCCCCCGGGACACAATACGAGCAGTACTTC